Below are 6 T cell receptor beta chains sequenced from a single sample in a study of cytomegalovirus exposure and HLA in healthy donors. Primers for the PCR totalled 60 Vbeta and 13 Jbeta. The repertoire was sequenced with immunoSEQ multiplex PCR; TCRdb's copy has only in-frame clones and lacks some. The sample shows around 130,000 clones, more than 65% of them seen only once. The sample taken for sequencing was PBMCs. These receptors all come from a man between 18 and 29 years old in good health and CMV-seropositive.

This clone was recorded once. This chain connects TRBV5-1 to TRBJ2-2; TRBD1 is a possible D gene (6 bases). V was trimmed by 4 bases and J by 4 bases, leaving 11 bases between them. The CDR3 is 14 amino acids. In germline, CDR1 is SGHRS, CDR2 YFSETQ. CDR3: CASSPGQPTGELFF. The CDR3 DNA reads TGCGCCAGCAGCCCCGGACAGCCCACCGGGGAGCTGTTTTTT.

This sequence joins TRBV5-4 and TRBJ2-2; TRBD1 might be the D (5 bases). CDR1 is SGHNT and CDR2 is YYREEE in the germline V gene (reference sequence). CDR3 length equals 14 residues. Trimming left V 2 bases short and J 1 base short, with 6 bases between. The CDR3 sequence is CASSFGQNTGELFF. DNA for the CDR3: TGTGCCAGCAGCTTTGGACAGAACACCGGGGAGCTGTTTTTT.

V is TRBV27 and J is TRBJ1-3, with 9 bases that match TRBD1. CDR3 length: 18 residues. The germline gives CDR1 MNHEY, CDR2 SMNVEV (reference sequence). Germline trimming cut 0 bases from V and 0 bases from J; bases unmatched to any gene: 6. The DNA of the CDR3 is TGTGCCAGCAGTTTATCCGGACAGGGGAGAGTCTCTGGAAACACCATATATTTT. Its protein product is CASSLSGQGRVSGNTIYF.

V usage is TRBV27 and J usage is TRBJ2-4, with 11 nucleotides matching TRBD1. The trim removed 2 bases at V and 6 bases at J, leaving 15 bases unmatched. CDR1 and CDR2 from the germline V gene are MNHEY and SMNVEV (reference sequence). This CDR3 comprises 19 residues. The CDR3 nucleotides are TGTGCCAGCAGTTTAGAGTCAACGGGGGACAGGGGGTTTAGAAACATTCAGTACTTC. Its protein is CASSLESTGDRGFRNIQYF.

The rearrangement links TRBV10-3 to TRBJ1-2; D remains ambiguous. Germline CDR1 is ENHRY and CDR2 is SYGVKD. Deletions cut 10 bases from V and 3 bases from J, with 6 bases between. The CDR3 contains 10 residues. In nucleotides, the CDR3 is TGTGCCACCCGGGACTATGGCTACACCTTC. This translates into CATRDYGYTF.

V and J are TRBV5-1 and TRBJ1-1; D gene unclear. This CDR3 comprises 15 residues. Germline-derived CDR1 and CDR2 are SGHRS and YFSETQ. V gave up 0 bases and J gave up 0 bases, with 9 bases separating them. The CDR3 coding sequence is TGCGCCAGCAGCTTGGCCGTCAGTATGAACACTGAAGCTTTCTTT. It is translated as CASSLAVSMNTEAFF.